The present T cell receptor (beta chain) was sequenced within a study of regulatory T cells in long-lasting Graves disease. The TCR beta library used iRepertoire HTBI primers with Arm-PCR amplification of CDR3. TCRdb re-called the multiplex PCR reads through MiXCR, storing one row per CDR3 protein. The table shows approximately 480,000 distinct CDR3 sequences, with 15% to 20% occurring only once. Findings of the study overall: Comparison showed that persistent patients shared more public clonotypes (about 2,600) than new patients (roughly 970).

Time point here: newly diagnosed GD, antithyroid drugs for less than 3 months. Preparation of the TCR library used RNA extracted from PBMCs. Many counts were recorded for this clonotype. Its antigen is still unknown. The CDR3 is 11 amino acids. Germline CDR1 is SGHRS and CDR2 is YFSETQ. V was pared by 2 bases and J by 11 bases, with 9 bases between. The sample was also linked to a second study, of T cells in Graves' hyperthyroidism and ophthalmopathy.

The chain is built from TRBV5-1 and TRBJ2-3; no reliable D call. The TCR originated in a middle-aged man with Graves disease. The sequences come from peripheral blood mononuclear cells (PBMCs), collected at new diagnosis, from a patient treated with antithyroid drugs. The CDR3, as DNA: TGCGCCAGCAGCTTTCAGTCTCAGCAGTATTTT. Its protein product is CASSFQSQQYF.